Presented here are 29 T cell receptor beta chains from one specimen sequenced in a study of immune reconstitution after stem cell transplant in scleroderma. TCRdb itself ran the RT-PCR reads through MiXCR, one entry per CDR3 protein. The repertoire consists of more than 3,000 distinct CDR3 sequences, with under 9.5% occurring once and the leading ten covering 9.8%. Collection of the sample occurred before or after autologous hematopoietic stem cell transplantation (not recorded which). These receptors were collected from a female donor with systemic sclerosis.

This clonotype qualifies as medium-sized. This chain connects TRBV2 to TRBJ2-3; D ambiguous. Looked up from germline, CDR1 is SNHLY and CDR2 is FYNNEI. This CDR3 contains 14 residues. The V end lost 7 bases, the J end lost 2 bases, and 13 bases lay between the germline ends. CDR3 nucleotide sequence: TGTGCCAGCAACATGGACGGGTACACAGATACGCAGTATTTT. The encoded protein is CASNMDGYTDTQYF.

This clonotype was seen only a few times. This chain uses TRBV7-6 with TRBJ1-2; D possibly corresponds to TRBD1 (5 bases). Trimming removed 3 bases at V and 8 bases at J, with 10 bases between. The V gene's germline CDR1 is SGHVS and CDR2 FNYEAQ. The CDR3 spans 12 residues. The CDR3 reads CASSLQGWGYTF. The CDR3 bases are TGTGCCAGCAGCTTGCAGGGATGGGGCTACACCTTC.

This clonotype is labeled as medium-sized. This sequence joins TRBV12-3 or TRBV12-4 and TRBJ1-4; 11 bases fit TRBD1. Trimming at V came to 6 bases and at J to 10 bases, leaving 7 bases not matched to a gene. The CDR3 covers 14 residues. The CDR3 DNA sequence: TGTGCCAGCAGCCGGGGACAGGGGGAAGGAAAACTGTTTTTT. Protein: CASSRGQGEGKLFF.

By its share, this clonotype is medium-sized. The chain combines TRBV6-5 with TRBJ1-5; maybe TRBD1 (6 bases). V lost 8 bases to trimming and J lost 2 bases, with 10 bases between them. The CDR3 has 13 amino acids. The germline V gene encodes CDR1 MNHEY and CDR2 SVGAGI. In DNA form, the CDR3 reads TGTGCCAGCGGGACAACTCGCAATCAGCCCCAGCATTTT. As protein: CASGTTRNQPQHF.

Within the sample, this clonotype is medium-sized (0.01 to 0.1%). This chain uses TRBV2 with TRBJ2-3; TRBD1 matches 8 bases. The germline CDR1 and CDR2 sequences are SNHLY and FYNNEI. Trimming cost V 6 bases and J 4 bases; bases outside gene matches: 6. The CDR3 is 14 amino acids. The CDR3 DNA sequence: TGTGCCAGCAGGATGACAGGGGTCGCAGATACGCAGTATTTT. It specifies CASRMTGVADTQYF.

This clonotype is labeled medium-sized (0.01 to 0.1%). The V call is TRBV7-2, the J call TRBJ2-3; 8 bases align to TRBD2. The germline V gene has CDR1 SGHTA and CDR2 FQGNSA. CDR3 length: 15 amino acids. Unmatched junction bases numbered 8, after V lost 5 bases and J lost 4 bases. The CDR3 here is CASSDTSGIADTQYF. CDR3 sequence (DNA): TGTGCCAGCAGCGACACTAGCGGTATTGCAGATACGCAGTATTTT.

By frequency in the sample, this clonotype is medium-sized. The chain combines TRBV6-2 or TRBV6-3 with TRBJ2-7, with D unclear. Looked up from germline, CDR1 is MNHEY and CDR2 is SVGEGT. This CDR3 is built from 12 residues. V was shortened by 7 bases and J by 7 bases, with 14 bases between the two germline ends. The CDR3 region has the DNA TGTGCCAGCAAATGGACCGCCGGGGAGCAGTACTTC. Amino acid sequence: CASKWTAGEQYF.

There are a few counts of this clonotype. A read error may produce the germline difference seen at one junction end. J is TRBJ2-5 and V is TRBV29-1; possibly TRBD1 or TRBD2 for D (5 bases each). The CDR3 consists of 15 residues. In germline, CDR1 is SQVTM, CDR2 ANQGSEA. CDR3 bases: TGCAGCGTGGAAGGGACCGAAGAGTCCCAAGAGACCCAGTACTTC. Encoded protein: CSVEGTEESQETQYF.

This clonotype was picked up a small number of times. The gene calls are TRBV7-2 and TRBJ1-5; TRBD1 matches 7 bases. Trimming cost V 4 bases and J 1 base; bases outside gene matches: 7. The CDR3 is made up of 16 amino acids. Germline V gene sequence: CDR1 SGHTA, CDR2 FQGNSA. CDR3: CASSSQGWYSNQPQHF. The CDR3 DNA is TGTGCCAGCAGCTCACAGGGGTGGTACAGCAATCAGCCCCAGCATTTT. The full variable domain, rest sourced from reference TRBV7-2 and TRBJ1-5, is GAGVSQSPSNKVTEKGKDVELRCDPISGHTALYWYRQSLGQGLEFLIYFQGNSAPDKSGLPSDRFSAERTGGSVSTLTIQRTQQEDSAVYLCASSSQGWYSNQPQHFGDGTRLSIL.

This clonotype was counted between two and nine times. V gene TRBV18 combines with J gene TRBJ2-7, with D possibly TRBD2 on 7 matching bases. Germline V gene lookup returns CDR1 KGHSH and CDR2 LQKENI. Trimming left V 1 base short and J 4 bases short, with 20 bases between. This CDR3 has 17 residues. The CDR3 DNA reads as TGTGCCAGCTCACCACAAGAGCGGGACACCATGCTATACGAGCAGTACTTC. Protein product: CASSPQERDTMLYEQYF.

This clonotype qualifies as large (0.1 to 1%). This rearrangement joins TRBV6-2 or TRBV6-3 to TRBJ2-3, with D possibly matching TRBD2 (7 bases). V gave up 4 bases and J gave up 1 base, with 15 bases separating them. This CDR3 spans 16 amino acids. Germline V gene sequence: CDR1 MNHEY, CDR2 SVGEGT. The CDR3 nucleotides are TGTGCCAGCAGTTCCACGGGGGCGGGGGGCACAGATACGCAGTATTTT. As protein: CASSSTGAGGTDTQYF.

In this sample, this clonotype is medium-sized (0.01 to 0.1%). The chain has TRBV20-1 and TRBJ2-2; 12 nucleotides line up with TRBD2. The germline V gene encodes CDR1 DFQATT and CDR2 SNEGSKA (reference sequence). V dropped 3 bases and J dropped 4; count of bases not matched to a gene: 3. This CDR3 spans 15 amino acids. The CDR3, as DNA: TGCAGTGCTAGGCCGGGACTAGCGGGCACCGGGGAGCTGTTTTTT. Protein product: CSARPGLAGTGELFF.

This clonotype has only a few counts. This chain joins TRBV10-3 and TRBJ1-2; maybe TRBD1 (6 bases). Germline lookup yields CDR1 ENHRY and CDR2 SYGVKD. The ends were cut back, 7 bases at V and 3 bases at J, with 24 bases in the middle. CDR3 size: 17 residues. CDR3 nucleotides: TGTGCCATCACCGGACAGTACCCGAGCACGGGCTACTATGGCTACACCTTC. As protein: CAITGQYPSTGYYGYTF.

This clonotype was seen only a few times. The gene calls are TRBV7-9 and TRBJ2-2; perhaps TRBD1 as D (5 bases). V lost 3 bases and J 1 base, leaving 12 bases between the germline ends. This CDR3 has 16 amino acids. Germline V CDR1 and CDR2: SEHNR, FQNEAQ (reference sequence). CDR3 residues: CASSLARAVNTGELFF. The CDR3 DNA is TGTGCCAGCAGCTTGGCCAGGGCCGTGAACACCGGGGAGCTGTTTTTT.

By share, this clonotype ranks as medium-sized. The chain has TRBV5-1 and TRBJ2-1; 8 bases fit TRBD2. This CDR3 comprises 12 residues. V was clipped by 0 bases and J by 10 bases; unmatched bases: 0. In germline, CDR1 is SGHRS, CDR2 YFSETQ. The CDR3 region is CASSLAGGEQFF. The CDR3 bases are TGCGCCAGCAGCTTGGCGGGGGGGGAGCAGTTCTTC.

Relative to its sample, this clonotype is medium-sized. The chain uses TRBV20-1 and TRBJ2-7; D remains unclear. The CDR3 extends over 10 amino acids. V lost 5 bases and J 4 bases, leaving 6 bases between the germline ends. Germline loops: CDR1 DFQATT, CDR2 SNEGSKA (reference sequence). The CDR3 sequence: CSAANYEQYF. The CDR3 coding sequence is TGCAGTGCTGCAAATTACGAGCAGTACTTC.

This clonotype is judged large. The V and J genes are TRBV6-2 or TRBV6-3 and TRBJ1-2; D is unresolved. V lost 2 bases to trimming and J lost 8 bases, with 6 bases between them. CDR3 length: 11 residues. Germline-derived CDR1 and CDR2 are MNHEY and SVGEGT. Here the CDR3 DNA reads TGTGCCAGCAGTTACGTACGCGGCTACACCTTC. This codes for CASSYVRGYTF.

By sample fraction, this clonotype is large. The chain has TRBV29-1 and TRBJ1-4; TRBD1 agrees at 9 bases. This CDR3 region has 13 residues. Germline loops: CDR1 SQVTM, CDR2 ANQGSEA. With 4 bases clipped from V and 8 bases from J, the junction kept 5 bases outside the gene matches. The CDR3 sequence is CSVGLGTGEKLFF. The CDR3 DNA follows: TGCAGCGTTGGATTAGGGACAGGGGAAAAACTGTTTTTT.

This clonotype was seen a few times. The gene calls are TRBV20-1 and TRBJ2-2, with 8 bases matching TRBD1. In germline, CDR1 is DFQATT, CDR2 SNEGSKA (reference sequence). V was clipped by 2 bases and J by 0 bases; unmatched bases: 11. This CDR3 spans 18 amino acids. DNA of the CDR3: TGCAGTGCTAGAAGTGGACAGGGCACCAGAGCGAACACCGGGGAGCTGTTTTTT. Amino acids: CSARSGQGTRANTGELFF.

By share, this clonotype counts as medium-sized. The V and J genes are TRBV6-2 or TRBV6-3 and TRBJ1-4; TRBD1 matches at 8 bases. The CDR3 sequence is 13 residues long. Germline V gene sequence: CDR1 MNHEY, CDR2 SVGEGT. Trimming took 6 bases from V and 7 from J; bases not matched to a gene: 4. The CDR3 DNA is TGTGCCAGCAGGCGGACAGGGTTTGAAAAACTGTTTTTT. Its protein product is CASRRTGFEKLFF.

This clonotype counts as large. This chain connects TRBV29-1 to TRBJ2-3; D is ambiguous. CDR3 length: 11 amino acids. With 7 bases removed from V and 0 bases from J, the gap between germline ends came to 5 bases. Germline assignment: CDR1 SQVTM and CDR2 ANQGSEA. CDR3 region: CSGRSTDTQYF. The CDR3 bases are TGCAGCGGGAGAAGCACAGATACGCAGTATTTT.

This clonotype qualifies as large. The chain couples TRBV2 to TRBJ2-7; D gene unclear. This CDR3 has 11 residues. Deletions cut 7 bases from V and 3 bases from J, with 7 bases between. The V gene's germline CDR1 is SNHLY and CDR2 FYNNEI. For the CDR3, the DNA is TGTGCCAGCACAGTAGACTACGAGCAGTACTTC. The encoded protein is CASTVDYEQYF.

The rearrangement joins TRBV20-1 to TRBJ2-7, with D possibly TRBD1 on 5 matching bases. Per the germline V gene, CDR1 is DFQATT and CDR2 is SNEGSKA (reference sequence). The CDR3 spans 14 residues. V lost 0 bases, J lost 4 bases, and 13 bases lay in between. Here the CDR3 DNA reads TGCAGTGCTAGAGATACAGGCAGGCGGTACGAGCAGTACTTC. Amino acids: CSARDTGRRYEQYF.

By share, this clonotype counts as medium-sized. V is TRBV24-1 and J is TRBJ1-4; possibly TRBD1 for D (5 bases). In germline, CDR1 is KGHDR, CDR2 SFDVKD. The CDR3 is 16 amino acids. V was cut by 7 bases and J by 5 bases, with 19 bases left in between. CDR3 protein: CATSGPTGDKNEKLFF. The CDR3 region has the DNA TGTGCCACCAGCGGACCTACAGGAGATAAAAATGAAAAACTGTTTTTT.

Judged by abundance, this clonotype is medium-sized. The CDR3 nucleotides are TGCAGTGCCTCACTCCCCAGGGCACCCCCCTACAATGAGCAGTTCTTC. It yields the protein CSASLPRAPPYNEQFF. This chain connects TRBV20-1 to TRBJ2-1, with D perhaps TRBD1 (5 bases). V dropped 6 bases and J dropped 2 bases, with 20 bases sitting between them. The CDR3 is 16 residues long. Per the germline V gene, CDR1 is DFQATT and CDR2 is SNEGSKA (reference sequence).

This clonotype has only a few counts. The gene calls are TRBV6-2 or TRBV6-3 and TRBJ1-5, with D hard to call. Germline CDR1 reads MNHEY; CDR2 reads SVGEGT. The CDR3 loop spans 16 amino acids. V shed 2 bases and J shed 1 base, with 12 bases lying between them. CDR3 sequence: CASSYGVEGSNQPQHF. The DNA of the CDR3 is TGTGCCAGCAGTTACGGGGTCGAAGGGAGCAATCAGCCCCAGCATTTT.

This rearrangement joins TRBV5-6 to TRBJ1-5, with 9 bases lining up with TRBD1. CDR1 SGHDT and CDR2 YYEEEE come from the germline V gene. Trimming at V came to 4 bases and at J to 7 bases, leaving 6 bases not matched to a gene. The CDR3 has 14 residues. This CDR3 is CASSEQGAGQPQHF. CDR3 nucleotide sequence: TGTGCCAGCAGCGAACAGGGGGCAGGGCAGCCCCAGCATTTT.

This clonotype was detected a few times. V and J are TRBV29-1 and TRBJ2-3; 12 bases line up with TRBD2. Germline V gives CDR1 SQVTM, CDR2 ANQGSEA. The CDR3 runs 14 residues. The V segment lost 5 bases and the J segment 5 bases; nucleotides outside the gene matches: 5. In DNA, the CDR3 is TGCAGCGTTTCTAGCGGGGGGGCCGTAGATACGCAGTATTTT. Its protein is CSVSSGGAVDTQYF.

The chain couples TRBV19 to TRBJ2-2, with D uncertain. The CDR3 consists of 13 residues. Trimming cost V 4 bases and J 3 bases, with 6 bases left between them. Germline V gene data show CDR1 as LNHDA and CDR2 as SQIVND (reference sequence). The CDR3 region is CASSTEYTGELFF. CDR3 sequence (DNA): TGTGCCAGTAGTACGGAATACACCGGGGAGCTGTTTTTT.